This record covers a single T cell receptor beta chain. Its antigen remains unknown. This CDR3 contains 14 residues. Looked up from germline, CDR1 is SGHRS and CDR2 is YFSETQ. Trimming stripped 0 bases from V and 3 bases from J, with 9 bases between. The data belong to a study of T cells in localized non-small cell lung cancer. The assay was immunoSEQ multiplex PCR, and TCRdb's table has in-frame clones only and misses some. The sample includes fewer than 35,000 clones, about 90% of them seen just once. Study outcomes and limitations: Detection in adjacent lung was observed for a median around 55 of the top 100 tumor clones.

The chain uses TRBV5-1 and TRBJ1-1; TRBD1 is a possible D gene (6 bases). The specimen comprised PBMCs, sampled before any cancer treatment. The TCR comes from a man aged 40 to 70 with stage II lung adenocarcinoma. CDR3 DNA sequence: TGCGCCAGCAGCTTGGCCCCAGGGGACACTGAAGCTTTCTTT. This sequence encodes CASSLAPGDTEAFF.